This T cell receptor (beta chain) was captured by sequencing in a study of cytomegalovirus exposure and HLA in healthy donors (dated by TCRdb to about 2017). Study-level background: An earlier analysis of 587 of the donors reported 250 to 350 Gb of sequence data and some 110 million unique TCR beta sequences obtained from 180 million or so T cells. Approximately 310 gigabases of sequencing data and 70 million to 85 million unique TCR sequences were included in an early release covering roughly 600 HLA-typed donors. Of the roughly 390 genotyped donors, roughly 76% were placed in the genetic ancestry cluster associated with self-reported Caucasian donors. The study was designed to test whether signatures of past pathogen exposure could be identified by cataloging public T cell receptors. The study used immunosequencing to profile the T cell repertoires of 670 or so subjects and linked those repertoires to cytomegalovirus serostatus. Besides the first cohort of roughly 660 subjects, a separate validation cohort made up of 95 to 150 different subjects was used. High-throughput TCR immunosequencing, statistical association of individual TCRs with disease status, and machine learning were combined to predict cytomegalovirus infection status. To study patterns of TCR occurrence, a later analysis re-analyzed previously published TCR beta repertoires from 650 to 750 donors and added high-resolution HLA genotyping. Rather than drawing on any new phenotypic data, the later analysis identified candidate immune exposures from TCR beta sequences and the way those sequences occurred across donors. An earlier analysis of approximately 580 of the donors used high-throughput TCR beta sequencing to judge whether each TCR beta V gene segment behaved as functional or pseudogenic. Donor age, sex, ethnicity and CMV serostatus were compiled together with the repertoire data. Genome-wide SNP genotypes for about 60% of the roughly 700 donors were used in a later genetic analysis, which treated that subset as a discovery cohort. Every repertoire in the discovery cohort had been generated on one and the same sequencing platform. HLA typing covered class I and class II loci at four-digit resolution. The number of typed donors differed by locus: about 620-640 for A, B, C, DRB1 and DQB1; approximately 520 for DQA1; approximately 610 for DPA1; and around 490 for DPB1. Roughly five DR-DQ haplotypes were treated as single units for association and clustering because of strong linkage in the cohort. On average, roughly 250,000 unique TCR beta nucleotide sequences were sequenced per donor among 398 genotyped donors of the cohort, with about 17% of those sequences being non-productive.

Beyond this particular receptor, the publication reports: Because some donors lacked HLA typing at each locus, the association tests relied only on the typed subset. Because the 87-base-pair reads could not distinguish some IMGT-functional V segments, including TRBV6-2 and TRBV6-3, those segments were excluded. While some public TCRs were present in many individuals, most TCR sequences turned up only very rarely across donors. Broadly in line with IMGT annotations, most TCR beta V segments showed up in productive rearrangements about 90% or about 30% of the time in an earlier analysis of around 600 of the donors. A further reported finding was that TCR beta sequences accurately predicted the HLA-A and HLA-B alleles for most subjects in the first cohort. When HLA alleles, especially DR and DQ, strongly co-occurred, attributing TCR associations to individual alleles was difficult. Presence/absence analyses assumed roughly uniform sequencing depth across donors, an assumption that may not hold. According to the authors, the approach could potentially be generalized to other disease states and immunological phenotypes. At a false discovery rate of 0.05, a later analysis linked 15,000 to 20,000 TCR beta sequences to specific HLA alleles. A total of fewer than 200 TCR beta chains were listed by the study as associated with cytomegalovirus. A group of highly shared sequence variants was considered likely to be a technical artifact of the sequencing pipeline. According to a later analysis, parvovirus B19, influenza, CMV and Epstein-Barr virus appeared linked to several top co-occurrence clusters. The only immune exposure information available for the cohort was CMV serostatus. In both the original and validation cohorts, the classifier was reported to diagnose cytomegalovirus status with high specificity and sensitivity. Only TCR beta chains were sequenced in this cohort, and the absence of alpha or paired-chain data limited detectable features. V-gene and J-gene trimming of TCR beta chains was associated with a missense DCLRE1C variant in a later genetic analysis, and the association was replicated in an independent cohort. A later analysis found that TCR association rates varied across HLA loci, with DRB1 alleles showing the most associated TCRs and HLA-C alleles the fewest. In vitro tests confirmed that three of the cytomegalovirus-associated TCR beta chains recognize cytomegalovirus antigens. In a later genetic analysis, fewer N-insertions in productive TCRs were reported among donors in an Asian-associated ancestry cluster than the approximately 710-donor mean. Correlated functional status among segregating V segments might be attributable to linkage disequilibrium, but an unknown experimental factor could not be ruled out. According to a later analysis, most CMV-associated TCR beta chains appeared to be HLA-restricted, and the HLA associations seemed to be driven largely by CMV exposure. Because counts were too low, around 17 rarely observed V segments, including chromosome 9 orphons, were left out of the earlier analysis of over 550 of the donors. In a later analysis, HLA-associated TCR beta chains were found to be more clonally expanded and to have lower generation probabilities than equally common non-associated chains.

Of note for this clone: Which antigen it targets is not known. The record has no base qualities; no much larger clone is one base away.

Library preparation employed the immunoSEQ multiplex PCR assay. A mixture of 60 forward primers for TCR Vbeta segments and 13 reverse primers for TCR Jbeta segments was used in the multiplex PCR. Amplification of the CDR3 region of rearranged TCR beta genes was performed with a multiplex PCR assay on genomic DNA. The Illumina HiSeq System was used to sequence the amplified TCR beta libraries as 87-base-pair reads. As for how the authors treated the data: In a later analysis, some 80 million unique TCR beta chains were counted across the 650 to 750 repertoires, and roughly 11 million of these chains were shared by at least two donors. Raw reads were error-corrected and collapsed into unique sequences with a nearest-neighbor algorithm that merged closely related sequences to remove PCR and sequencing errors. To assign V, D and J gene segments, CDR3 sequences were aligned to IMGT reference sequences. For a sequence to be retained, a match of at least six nucleotides to both a V gene segment and a J gene segment was required. Rearrangements were classified as productive when the CDR3 lacked stop codons and remained in frame with V and J, and all other rearrangements were classified as non-productive. Following IMGT convention, CDR3 was defined as the stretch from the second conserved V-encoded cysteine up to the conserved J-encoded phenylalanine. Sequences without an unambiguous match to a single V gene segment were excluded from the earlier analysis of almost 600 of the donors. In an earlier analysis of several hundred of the donors, V segments were called functional above 56.7% productive rearrangements and were called segregating when the between-donor standard deviation exceeded 5%. A statistical classification framework was developed to diagnose cytomegalovirus status using the catalog of TCR beta chain sequences. A later analysis assigned V and J genes by comparing TCR nucleotide sequences with IMGT/GENE-DB human TR gene sequences. Using the TCRdist pipeline, a later analysis assigned CDR3 sequences along with most-parsimonious VDJ recombination scenarios. In a later analysis, every TCR beta chain was defined by the combination of its CDR3 amino acid sequence and its V-gene family, and reads without a unique V-gene family were dropped. A later analysis removed 592 highly shared, low-generation-probability nucleotide sequences to deal with suspected cross-contamination and a sequencing artifact. For each public chain, a later analysis derived a clonal expansion index from normalized ranks of inferred template counts within each repertoire. A later analysis computed generation probabilities with a VDJ recombination model fitted to out-of-frame rearrangements, and checked the results against IGoR. In a later analysis, TCR-TCR, TCR-HLA and TCR-CMV co-occurrence was scored with hypergeometric tests, and a repertoire-size bias correction was applied to TCR pairs. A later analysis estimated false discovery rates by permuting HLA or CMV assignments 20 times. A later analysis grouped co-occurring TCRs with DBSCAN, adding TCRdist sequence similarity when clustering within HLA-allele-positive subsets. For co-occurrence clustering, repertoires with fewer than 30,000 or more than 120,000 public chains were excluded, along with roughly five repertoires with anomalous nucleotide sharing. TCRdb re-hosts the immuneACCESS table, in-frame sequences only. Its copies lack some clones; in the studies checked, an unresolved V gene accounts for under half of them, and the cause for the rest is not known. V and J calls and clone size are those listed in that table; D and trimming were worked out from the DNA. The sample table shows some 87,000 clones, and under 85% are seen once. Approximately 3% of the sample goes to the ten largest clones.

Sequences SGHAT (CDR1) and FQNNGV (CDR2) are obtained from the germline V gene. Deletion took 5 bases off V and 0 bases off J, with a span of 11 bases between the germline ends. Spanning cysteine to phenylalanine, the CDR3 consists of 16 amino acids. Solely the CDR3 DNA is kept, with 48 bases framed from the first base. In total, roughly 670 healthy bone marrow donors made up the cohort. Cohort members were all nominally healthy when sampled, although unrecorded immune exposures were likely present. The donor was CMV seronegative and was included in the group of several hundred seronegative cohort members. Every donor gave a peripheral blood sample, and the peripheral blood mononuclear cells from that sample were used for TCR beta sequencing. Genomic DNA was extracted from the blood cell samples with the Qiagen DNeasy Blood Extraction Kit.

The origin of this receptor is a young man in good health and CMV-seronegative. The receptor chain draws on TRBV11-2 and TRBJ2-6, with a tentative D gene TRBD2 over 6 matching bases. Input material: PBMCs. Here the CDR3 is given as CASSHFGGSGANVLTF. The bases read TGTGCCAGCAGCCACTTCGGGGGCTCTGGGGCCAACGTCCTGACTTTC.